This TCR beta chain is drawn from a study of blood T cell repertoires in COVID-19. Whole-study context: Acute-phase and convalescent COVID-19 samples originated in the United States, Italy and Spain.

Germline V lookup: CDR1 MNHEY, CDR2 SVGAGI. The CDR3 consists of 15 residues. V trimming: 7 bases; J trimming: 4 bases; junction bases outside the gene matches: 6. Residents of under 25 US areas, aged roughly 18 to 89 years, made up the participants. This clone showed up just once. Sequencing used immunoSEQ multiplex PCR; TCRdb keeps in-frame clones, though not all of them. The sample yields 260,000 or so clones, approximately 88% seen once. Sequenced material: PBMCs or T cells enriched from blood (not recorded which). The V gene is TRBV6-5, the J gene TRBJ1-6; 8 bases are shared with TRBD1. The sequence was collected from a woman in her twenties or thirties with acute COVID-19. Here the CDR3 DNA reads TGTGCCAGCAACCCGGACAGGGTGTATAATTCACCCCTCCACTTT. This codes for CASNPDRVYNSPLHF.